Listed below are T cell receptor beta chains from one sample, sequenced in a study of cytomegalovirus exposure and HLA in healthy donors. Sequencing was performed with immunoSEQ multiplex PCR; in TCRdb, only in-frame clones are kept and a portion is missing. The specimen's table records about 44,000 clones. The sample was PBMCs. These receptors originate from a male donor in good health and CMV-seronegative. Both conserved end residues are part of each CDR3. The D gene is left open where the match is weak.

TRBV11-3,TRBD1,TRBJ1-2,TGTGCCAGCAGCTTGACAGGGATGGGCTATGGCTACACCTTC,CASSLTGMGYGYTF
TRBV12-5,-,TRBJ2-3,TGTGCTAGTGGTTTGGACGTGGGAGCAGATACGCAGTATTTT,CASGLDVGADTQYF
TRBV30,TRBD2,TRBJ2-5,TGTGCCTGGAGTGCTTCGACTAGCAAGCAGTACTTC,CAWSASTSKQYF
TRBV5-1,TRBD1,TRBJ2-1,TGCGCCAGCAGCTCGGGACAGGGGGCGTACAATGAGCAGTTCTTC,CASSSGQGAYNEQFF
TRBV30,TRBD2,TRBJ2-3,TGTGCCTGGACCCGACCGCTCGGGGGAGGAACGGGAGGGCGAACAGATACGCAGTATTTT,CAWTRPLGGGTGGRTDTQYF
TRBV30,TRBD1,TRBJ1-1,TGTGCCTCGAAGGGGGCCTACACTGAAGCTTTCTTT,CASKGAYTEAFF
TRBV6-6,-,TRBJ1-5,TGTGCCAGCAGCCACGGAGTTGGTCAGCCCCAGCATTTT,CASSHGVGQPQHF
TRBV5-4,-,TRBJ2-5,TGTGCCAGCAGCCCCAGGACGAACAGGGAAGAGACCCAGTACTTC,CASSPRTNREETQYF
TRBV7-9,TRBD1,TRBJ2-2,TGTGCCAGCAGACCCGGACAGGGGAGGGCCGGGGAGCTGTTTTTT,CASRPGQGRAGELFF
TRBV11-3,TRBD2,TRBJ2-1,TGTGCCAGCAGCAGTCATAGCGGGAGGGCCGATGAGCAGTTCTTC,CASSSHSGRADEQFF
TRBV28,TRBD1,TRBJ1-1,TGTGCCAGCAGTTTAGACAGGGGCTGGAACACTGAAGCTTTCTTT,CASSLDRGWNTEAFF
TRBV11-3,-,TRBJ2-1,TGTGCCAGCAGCTTAGGGACTGATGAGCAGTTCTTC,CASSLGTDEQFF
TRBV4-1,TRBD1,TRBJ1-1,TGCGCCAGCAGCCAAATGACAGGGCGGGCTGAAGCTTTCTTT,CASSQMTGRAEAFF
TRBV18,-,TRBJ2-1,TGTGCCAGCTCACCAGGGGCTAGCGCCTACAATGAGCAGTTCTTC,CASSPGASAYNEQFF
TRBV11-3,-,TRBJ2-7,TGTGCCAGCAGCTCTCGACAGAGACCCTACGAGCAGTACTTC,CASSSRQRPYEQYF
TRBV5-1,-,TRBJ1-2,TGCGCCAGCAGCCGCCAACAGGGACCCGGCTACACCTTC,CASSRQQGPGYTF